The 13 T cell receptor beta chains reported below all come from one sample, sequenced in a study of T cell repertoires in cytomegalovirus infection. TCRdb used MiXCR to reprocess the reads, holding one entry per CDR3 protein. Here the sample spans about 240,000 distinct CDR3 sequences, around 12% being singletons. Sequencing was done on a sample of PBMCs. Receptor source: a human donor in good health (CMV status not recorded). Some clones in this sample may be carry-over from other donors' samples.

The chain couples TRBV7-9 to TRBJ2-7; D is unclear. V lost 4 bases to trimming and J lost 5 bases, with 6 bases between them. The CDR3 is 11 residues long. CDR1 is SEHNR, CDR2 FQNEAQ, per germline (reference sequence). The CDR3 reads CASSSQDEQYF. In DNA form, the CDR3 reads TGTGCCAGCAGCTCTCAGGACGAGCAGTACTTC.

The J gene is TRBJ1-1, the V gene TRBV2; 8 bases are shared with TRBD1. The length of the CDR3 is 13 residues. Germline CDR1 and CDR2: SNHLY and FYNNEI. Trimming took 8 bases from V and 4 from J; bases not matched to a gene: 6. CDR3 sequence (DNA): TGTGCCAGCTGGTACAGGGGGACCACTGAAGCTTTCTTT. Encoded protein: CASWYRGTTEAFF. The full variable domain, its missing parts supplied by reference TRBV2 and TRBJ1-1, is EPEVTQTPSHQVTQMGQEVILRCVPISNHLYFYWYRQILGQKVEFLVSFYNNEISEKSEIFDDQFSVERPDGSNFTLKIRSTKLEDSAMYFCASWYRGTTEAFFGQGTRLTVV.

This chain connects TRBV20-1 to TRBJ2-1; 14 positions match TRBD2. The germline CDR1 and CDR2 sequences are DFQATT and SNEGSKA (reference sequence). J gave up 7 bases and V 2 bases, and 10 bases lay outside the gene matches. This CDR3 has 17 residues. The CDR3 nucleotides are TGCAGTGCTAGACCACCCGGGACTAGCGGGAGTTCAAATGAGCAGTTCTTC. Translation: CSARPPGTSGSSNEQFF.

This clonotype was detected ten times or more. The rearrangement joins TRBV7-8 to TRBJ1-5, with D perhaps matching TRBD1 (5 bases). The CDR3 has 15 amino acids. Trimming cost V 5 bases and J 3 bases, with 14 bases left between them. Germline loops: CDR1 SGHVS, CDR2 FQNEAQ. As DNA, the CDR3 is TGTGCCAGCAGCCGTGATGGGGGGTCCAATCAGCCCCAGCATTTT. It yields the protein CASSRDGGSNQPQHF. Supplemented by reference TRBV7-8 and TRBJ1-5, the full variable domain reads GAGVSQSPRYKVAKRGQDVALRCDPISGHVSLFWYQQALGQGPEFLTYFQNEAQLDKSGLPSDRFFAERPEGSVSTLKIQRTQQEDSAVYLCASSRDGGSNQPQHFGDGTRLSIL.

The sample holds many counts of this clonotype. The chain links TRBV7-2 to TRBJ1-1; tentative D call: TRBD1 (6 bases). CDR1 is SGHTA and CDR2 is FQGNSA in the germline V gene. V lost 5 bases and J lost 5, with 15 bases in between. The CDR3 length is 14 residues. The CDR3 here is CASSPGGQGTEAFF. The CDR3 nucleotides read TGTGCCAGCAGCCCCGGGGGCCAGGGAACTGAAGCTTTCTTT.

There are many counts of this clonotype. The V gene is TRBV7-2, the J gene TRBJ2-4; no firm D call. The V gene lost 1 base and the J gene lost 7 bases, with 11 bases spanning the gap. Germline V gene lookup returns CDR1 SGHTA and CDR2 FQGNSA. The CDR3 is 14 residues long. The CDR3 DNA is TGTGCCAGCAGCTTAGATGGCCCAGTGAACATTCAGTACTTC. Encoded protein: CASSLDGPVNIQYF.

The V call is TRBV4-3, the J call TRBJ1-6; no clear D gene. There are 13 residues in the CDR3. Germline CDR1 is LGHNA and CDR2 is YSLEER. V lost 0 bases and J lost 8, with 5 bases in between. The DNA of the CDR3 is TGCGCCAGCAGCCAAGAGGCGGATTCACCCCTCCACTTT. Its translation is CASSQEADSPLHF.

This clonotype was observed a few times. J is TRBJ1-4 and V is TRBV4-3; unclear D gene. CDR3 length: 16 amino acids. CDR1 LGHNA and CDR2 YSLEER come from the germline V gene. The V end lost 5 bases, the J end lost 0 bases, and 13 bases lay between the germline ends. This CDR3 is CASSKISGATNEKLFF. The CDR3 nucleotides are TGCGCCAGCAGCAAGATCTCGGGAGCAACTAATGAAAAACTGTTTTTT.

This clonotype appeared many times. The J gene is TRBJ1-4, the V gene TRBV28; TRBD1 might be the D (6 bases). The V gene lost 8 bases and the J gene lost 8 bases, with 15 bases spanning the gap. The CDR3 contains 13 residues. Germline V lookup: CDR1 MDHEN, CDR2 SYDVKM. The CDR3 DNA follows: TGTGCCAGCGTCGGGACCGACAGGGAAAAACTGTTTTTT. Its protein product is CASVGTDREKLFF.

The chain is built from TRBV19 and TRBJ2-7; D call uncertain. The V end was cut by 1 base, the J end by 5 bases, with 21 bases between. The CDR3 length is 17 residues. CDR1 is LNHDA and CDR2 is SQIVND in the germline V gene (reference sequence). As DNA, the CDR3 is TGTGCCAGTAGTATAGCCCCTTCTACACGGGTCCCCGACGAGCAGTACTTC. This gives the protein CASSIAPSTRVPDEQYF.

This clonotype was detected many times. V usage is TRBV7-2 and J usage is TRBJ2-3; D is perhaps TRBD2 (7 bases). The V end was cut by 1 base, the J end by 2 bases, with 10 bases between. This CDR3 is 15 amino acids long. Germline CDR1 SGHTA, CDR2 FQGNSA. For the CDR3, the DNA is TGTGCCAGCAGCTTAGGCGGGGGCCTCACAGATACGCAGTATTTT. Encoded protein: CASSLGGGLTDTQYF.

This clonotype was observed at least ten times. The chain joins TRBV28 to TRBJ2-3; D is unclear. This CDR3 contains 16 residues. CDR1 is MDHEN and CDR2 is SYDVKM in the germline V gene. The V and J ends lost 0 bases and 2 bases respectively, with 12 bases between them. The CDR3 coding sequence is TGTGCCAGCAGTTTATGGACTGGTGGCGACACAGATACGCAGTATTTT. Protein: CASSLWTGGDTDTQYF.

This clonotype was seen more than once but under ten times. A junction boundary mismatches the germline segment, possibly from a read error. This sequence joins TRBV6-1 and TRBJ2-3; 11 bases are shared with TRBD2. There are 15 residues in the CDR3. In germline, CDR1 is MNHNS, CDR2 SASEGT. The CDR3 DNA follows: TGTGCCAGCAGGGAAGCGGGACTAGCGGTAGATACGCAGTATTTT. Amino acids: CASREAGLAVDTQYF.